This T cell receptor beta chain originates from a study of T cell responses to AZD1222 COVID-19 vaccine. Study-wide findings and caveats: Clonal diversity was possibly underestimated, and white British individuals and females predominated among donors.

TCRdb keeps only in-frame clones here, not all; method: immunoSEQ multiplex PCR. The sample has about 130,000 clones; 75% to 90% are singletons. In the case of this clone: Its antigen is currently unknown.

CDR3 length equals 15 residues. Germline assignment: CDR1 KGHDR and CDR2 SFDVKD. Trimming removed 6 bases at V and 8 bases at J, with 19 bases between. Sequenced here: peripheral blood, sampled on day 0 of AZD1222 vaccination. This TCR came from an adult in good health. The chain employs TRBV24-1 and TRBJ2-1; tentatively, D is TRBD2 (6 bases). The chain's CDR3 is CATSSVSGVGDEQFF. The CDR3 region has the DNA TGTGCCACCAGTTCTGTGTCGGGGGTTGGCGATGAGCAGTTCTTC.